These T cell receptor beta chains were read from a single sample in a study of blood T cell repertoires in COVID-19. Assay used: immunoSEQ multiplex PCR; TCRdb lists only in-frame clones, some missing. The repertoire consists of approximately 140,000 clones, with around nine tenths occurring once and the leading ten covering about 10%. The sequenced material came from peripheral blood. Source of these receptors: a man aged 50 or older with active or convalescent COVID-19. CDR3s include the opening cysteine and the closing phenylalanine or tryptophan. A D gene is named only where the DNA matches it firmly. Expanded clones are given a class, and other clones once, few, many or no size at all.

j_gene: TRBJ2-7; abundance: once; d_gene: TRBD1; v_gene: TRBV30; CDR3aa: CAWSVQGYEQYF; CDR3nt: TGTGCCTGGAGTGTACAGGGGTACGAGCAGTACTTC
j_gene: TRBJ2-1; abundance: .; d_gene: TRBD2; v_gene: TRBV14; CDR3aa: CASSQDPGLAGEQFF; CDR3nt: TGTGCCAGCAGCCAAGACCCGGGACTAGCGGGCGAGCAGTTCTTC
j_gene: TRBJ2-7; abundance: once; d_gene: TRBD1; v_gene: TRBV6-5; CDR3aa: CASSYGGQGTYEQYF; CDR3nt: TGTGCCAGCAGTTACGGGGGACAGGGTACCTACGAGCAGTACTTC
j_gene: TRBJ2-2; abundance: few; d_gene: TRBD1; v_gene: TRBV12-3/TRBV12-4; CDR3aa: CASRDRGTGELFF; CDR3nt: TGTGCCAGCAGAGACAGGGGAACCGGGGAGCTGTTTTTT
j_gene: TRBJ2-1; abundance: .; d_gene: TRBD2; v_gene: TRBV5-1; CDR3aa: CASSLEPGGDNEQFF; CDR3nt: TGCGCCAGCAGCTTGGAACCCGGGGGGGACAATGAGCAGTTCTTC
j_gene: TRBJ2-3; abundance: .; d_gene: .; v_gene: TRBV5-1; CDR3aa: CASSQTDTQYF; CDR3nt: TGCGCCAGCAGCCAAACAGATACGCAGTATTTT
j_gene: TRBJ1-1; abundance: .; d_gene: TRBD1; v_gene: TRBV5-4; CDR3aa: CASSPEPDREAEAFF; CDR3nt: TGTGCCAGCAGCCCGGAGCCTGACAGGGAAGCTGAAGCTTTCTTT
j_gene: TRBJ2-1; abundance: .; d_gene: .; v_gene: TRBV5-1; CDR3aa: CASSSMFALNEQFF; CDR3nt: TGCGCCAGCAGCTCAATGTTTGCGCTGAATGAGCAGTTCTTC
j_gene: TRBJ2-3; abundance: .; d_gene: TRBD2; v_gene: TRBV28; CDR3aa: CASSLGTSGRDTQYF; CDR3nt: TGTGCCAGCAGTTTGGGGACTAGCGGGAGAGATACGCAGTATTTT
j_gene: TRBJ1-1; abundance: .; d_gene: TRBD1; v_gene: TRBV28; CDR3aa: CASSFGDRGYTEAFF; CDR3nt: TGTGCCAGCAGTTTTGGGGACAGGGGGTATACTGAAGCTTTCTTT
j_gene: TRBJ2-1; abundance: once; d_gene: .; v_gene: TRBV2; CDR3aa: CASSAPLSSYNEQFF; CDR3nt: TGTGCCAGCAGCGCCCCACTGAGCTCCTACAATGAGCAGTTCTTC
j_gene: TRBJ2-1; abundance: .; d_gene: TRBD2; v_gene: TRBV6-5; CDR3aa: CASRHPSGSYNEQFF; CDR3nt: TGTGCCAGCAGACATCCTAGCGGGTCCTACAATGAGCAGTTCTTC
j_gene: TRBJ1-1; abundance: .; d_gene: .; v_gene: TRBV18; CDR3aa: CASSPQGRNTEAFF; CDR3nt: TGTGCCAGCTCACCACAGGGGCGGAACACTGAAGCTTTCTTT
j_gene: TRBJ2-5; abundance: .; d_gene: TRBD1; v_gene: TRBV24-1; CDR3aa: CATSETGGPGEGTQYF; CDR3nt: TGTGCCACCAGTGAAACAGGGGGCCCGGGAGAAGGTACCCAGTACTTC
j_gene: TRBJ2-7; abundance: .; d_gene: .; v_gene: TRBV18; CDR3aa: CASSPGAFYEQYF; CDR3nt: TGTGCCAGCTCACCGGGGGCGTTCTACGAGCAGTACTTC
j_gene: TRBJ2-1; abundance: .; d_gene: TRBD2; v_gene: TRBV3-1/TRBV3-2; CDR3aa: CASSQASGSFSYNEQFF; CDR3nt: TGTGCCAGCAGCCAAGCTAGCGGGAGCTTCTCCTACAATGAGCAGTTCTTC
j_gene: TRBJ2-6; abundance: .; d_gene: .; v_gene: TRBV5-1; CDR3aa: CASSWTAGFSGANVLTF; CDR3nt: TGCGCCAGCAGCTGGACAGCAGGGTTCTCTGGGGCCAACGTCCTGACTTTC
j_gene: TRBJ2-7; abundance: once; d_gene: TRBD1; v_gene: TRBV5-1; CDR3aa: CASSLGQGSGEQYF; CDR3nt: TGCGCCAGCAGCCTAGGACAGGGGAGTGGCGAGCAGTACTTC
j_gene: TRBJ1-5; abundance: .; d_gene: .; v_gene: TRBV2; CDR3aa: CASRDQGKYSNQPQHF; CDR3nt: TGTGCCAGCAGGGACCAGGGTAAATATAGCAATCAGCCCCAGCATTTT
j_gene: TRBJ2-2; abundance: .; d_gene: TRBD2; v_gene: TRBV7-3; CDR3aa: CASSLLASGRAGGGELFF; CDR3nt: TGTGCCAGCAGCTTATTGGCTAGCGGGAGGGCCGGTGGCGGGGAGCTGTTTTTT
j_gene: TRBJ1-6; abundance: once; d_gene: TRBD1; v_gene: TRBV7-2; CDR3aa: CASSLGTGSQSPLHF; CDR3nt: TGTGCCAGCAGCTTAGGGACAGGGTCTCAATCACCCCTCCACTTT
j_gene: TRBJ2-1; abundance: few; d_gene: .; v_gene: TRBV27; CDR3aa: CASSLDPWTAQFF; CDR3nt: TGTGCCAGCAGCCTCGATCCATGGACAGCGCAGTTCTTC
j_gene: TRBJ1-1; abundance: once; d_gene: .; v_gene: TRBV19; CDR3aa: CASWGRMNTEAFF; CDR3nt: TGTGCCAGTTGGGGCCGCATGAACACTGAAGCTTTCTTT
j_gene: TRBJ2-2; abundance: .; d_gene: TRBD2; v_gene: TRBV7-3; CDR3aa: CASSPGGTRAPGELFF; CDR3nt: TGTGCCAGCAGCCCCGGCGGGACTAGAGCCCCCGGGGAGCTGTTTTTT
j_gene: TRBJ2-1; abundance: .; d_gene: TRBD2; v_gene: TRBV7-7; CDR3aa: CASSKTSGSYNEQFF; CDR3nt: TGTGCTAGCAGCAAGACTAGCGGGAGTTACAATGAGCAGTTCTTC
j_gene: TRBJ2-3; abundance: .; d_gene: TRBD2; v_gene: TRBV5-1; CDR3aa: CASSPGGLTSTDTQYF; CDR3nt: TGCGCCAGCAGCCCTGGGGGACTAACTAGCACAGATACGCAGTATTTT
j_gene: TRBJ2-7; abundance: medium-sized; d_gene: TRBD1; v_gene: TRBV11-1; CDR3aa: CASSPGQPKPYEQYF; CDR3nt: TGTGCCAGCAGCCCGGGACAGCCCAAACCCTACGAGCAGTACTTC
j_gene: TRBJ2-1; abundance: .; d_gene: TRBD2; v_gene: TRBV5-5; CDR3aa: CASSLGGGGPPYNEQFF; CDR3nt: TGTGCCAGCAGCTTGGGGGGCGGGGGTCCCCCTTACAATGAGCAGTTCTTC